The clone carrying this T cell receptor (beta chain) was observed once. The entry originates in a study of T cell changes during pregnancy in multiple sclerosis. The repertoire was sequenced with immunoSEQ multiplex PCR; TCRdb's copy has only in-frame clones and lacks some. Of 70,000 to 95,000 clones listed, 89% are singletons. The CDR3 totals 16 residues. CDR1 and CDR2 (germline): KGHSH, LQKENI. The V end was cut by 6 bases, the J end by 5 bases, with 22 bases between. The V call is TRBV18, the J call TRBJ1-1; D not resolved. This clonotype was sampled from a female donor with multiple sclerosis, enrolled in a pregnancy study. Sample: peripheral blood, taken before pregnancy. The CDR3, as DNA: TGTGCCAGCTCGCCTACCCTTTGGCAGCCGGGGACTGAAGCTTTCTTT. This encodes CASSPTLWQPGTEAFF.